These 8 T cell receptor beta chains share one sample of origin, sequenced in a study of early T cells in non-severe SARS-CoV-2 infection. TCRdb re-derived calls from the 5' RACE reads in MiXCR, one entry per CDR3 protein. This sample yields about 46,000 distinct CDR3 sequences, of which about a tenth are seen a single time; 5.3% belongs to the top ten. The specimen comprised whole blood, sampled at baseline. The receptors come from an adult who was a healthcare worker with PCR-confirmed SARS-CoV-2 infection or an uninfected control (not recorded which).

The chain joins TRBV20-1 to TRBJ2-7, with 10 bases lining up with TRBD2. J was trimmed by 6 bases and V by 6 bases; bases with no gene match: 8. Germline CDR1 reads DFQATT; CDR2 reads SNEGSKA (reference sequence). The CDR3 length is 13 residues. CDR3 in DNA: TGCAGTGCGGATAGCGGGGGGACTCGCGAGCAGTACTTC. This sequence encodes CSADSGGTREQYF.

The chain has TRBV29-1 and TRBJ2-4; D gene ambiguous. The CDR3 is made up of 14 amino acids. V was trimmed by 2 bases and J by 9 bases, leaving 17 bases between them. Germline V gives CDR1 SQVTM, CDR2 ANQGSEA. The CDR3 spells CSVESLGGVGIQYF. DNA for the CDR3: TGCAGCGTTGAATCGCTAGGCGGCGTCGGCATTCAGTACTTC. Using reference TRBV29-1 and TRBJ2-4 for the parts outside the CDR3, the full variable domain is SAVISQKPSRDICQRGTSLTIQCQVDSQVTMMFWYRQQPGQSLTLIATANQGSEATYESGFVIDKFPISRPNLTFSTLTVSNMSPEDSSIYLCSVESLGGVGIQYFGAGTRLSVL.

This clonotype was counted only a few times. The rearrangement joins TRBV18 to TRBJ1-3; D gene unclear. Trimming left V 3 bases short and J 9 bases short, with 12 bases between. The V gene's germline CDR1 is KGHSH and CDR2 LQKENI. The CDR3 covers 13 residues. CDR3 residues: CASSPLGGSTIYF. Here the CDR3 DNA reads TGTGCCAGCTCACCCCTCGGAGGGAGCACCATATATTTT.

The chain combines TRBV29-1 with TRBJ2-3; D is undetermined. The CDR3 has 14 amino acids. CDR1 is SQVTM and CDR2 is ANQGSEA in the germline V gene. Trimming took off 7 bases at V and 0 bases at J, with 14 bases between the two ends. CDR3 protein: CSARDQTSTDTQYF. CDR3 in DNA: TGCAGCGCACGAGACCAAACAAGCACAGATACGCAGTATTTT.

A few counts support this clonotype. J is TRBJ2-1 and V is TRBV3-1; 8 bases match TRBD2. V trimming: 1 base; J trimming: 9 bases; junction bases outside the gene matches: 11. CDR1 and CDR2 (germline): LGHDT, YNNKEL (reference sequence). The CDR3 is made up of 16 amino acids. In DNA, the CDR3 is TGTGCCAGCAGCCAAGGATACGGGAGGGCCTCCAGTGAGCAGTTCTTC. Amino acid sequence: CASSQGYGRASSEQFF.

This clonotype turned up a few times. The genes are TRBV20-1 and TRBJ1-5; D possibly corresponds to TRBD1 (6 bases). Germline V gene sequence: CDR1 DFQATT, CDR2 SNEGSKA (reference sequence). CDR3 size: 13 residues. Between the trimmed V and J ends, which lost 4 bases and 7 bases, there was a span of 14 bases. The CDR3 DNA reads TGCAGTGCTACGGGGGGCTCGGACCAGCCCCAGCATTTT. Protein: CSATGGSDQPQHF.

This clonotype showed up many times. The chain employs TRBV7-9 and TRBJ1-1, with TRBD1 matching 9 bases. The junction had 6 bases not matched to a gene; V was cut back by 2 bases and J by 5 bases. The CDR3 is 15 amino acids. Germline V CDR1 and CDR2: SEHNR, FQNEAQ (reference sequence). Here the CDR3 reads CASSLIYRGQTEAFF. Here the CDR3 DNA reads TGTGCCAGCAGCTTAATCTACAGGGGGCAAACTGAAGCTTTCTTT.

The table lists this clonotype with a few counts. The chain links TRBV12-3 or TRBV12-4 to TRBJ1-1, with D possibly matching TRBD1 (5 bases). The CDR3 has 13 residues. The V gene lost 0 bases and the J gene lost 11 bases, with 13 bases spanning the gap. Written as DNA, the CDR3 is TGTGCCAGCAGTTTAGCAGGGGTTTGGGCGGCTTTCTTT. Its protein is CASSLAGVWAAFF.